In its sample, the clone carrying this TCR beta chain was seen a few times. The record originates from a study of T cells of healthy individuals. TCRdb reprocessed the 5' RACE reads with MiXCR, giving one entry per CDR3 protein. The sample holds 60,000 to 80,000 distinct CDR3 sequences, 15% to 20% seen once. The clonotype was recovered from a human donor in good health.

The DNA of the CDR3 is TGCGCCAGCAGCCAAGGGGATGGCTACACCTTC. Translated: CASSQGDGYTF. The chain joins TRBV4-3 to TRBJ1-2; D is undetermined. Trimming cost V 1 base and J 6 bases, with 3 bases left between them. This CDR3 comprises 11 residues. Per the germline V gene, CDR1 is LGHNA and CDR2 is YSLEER.